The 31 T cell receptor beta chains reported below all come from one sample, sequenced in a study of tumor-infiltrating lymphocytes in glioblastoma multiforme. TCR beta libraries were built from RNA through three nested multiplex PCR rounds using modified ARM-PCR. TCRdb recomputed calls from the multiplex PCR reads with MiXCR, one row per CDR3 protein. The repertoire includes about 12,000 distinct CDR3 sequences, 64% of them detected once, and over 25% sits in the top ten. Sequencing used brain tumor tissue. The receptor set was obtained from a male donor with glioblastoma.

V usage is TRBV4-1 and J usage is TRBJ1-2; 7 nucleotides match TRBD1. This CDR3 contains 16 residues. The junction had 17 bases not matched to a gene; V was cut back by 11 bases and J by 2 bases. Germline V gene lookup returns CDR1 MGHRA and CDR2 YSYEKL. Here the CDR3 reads CAGCQNRYRGNYGYTF. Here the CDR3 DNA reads TGCGCCGGCTGCCAAAATCGATACAGGGGAAACTATGGCTACACCTTC.

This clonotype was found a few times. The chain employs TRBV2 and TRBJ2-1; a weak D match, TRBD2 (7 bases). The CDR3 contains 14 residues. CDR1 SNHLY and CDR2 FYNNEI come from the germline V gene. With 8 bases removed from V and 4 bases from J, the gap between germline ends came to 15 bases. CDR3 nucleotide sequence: TGTGCCAGCGGGGGGGGGCTCCAATACAATGAGCAGTTCTTC. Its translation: CASGGGLQYNEQFF. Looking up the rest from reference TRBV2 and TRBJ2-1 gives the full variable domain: EPEVTQTPSHQVTQMGQEVILRCVPISNHLYFYWYRQILGQKVEFLVSFYNNEISEKSEIFDDQFSVERPDGSNFTLKIRSTKLEDSAMYFCASGGGLQYNEQFFGPGTRLTVL.

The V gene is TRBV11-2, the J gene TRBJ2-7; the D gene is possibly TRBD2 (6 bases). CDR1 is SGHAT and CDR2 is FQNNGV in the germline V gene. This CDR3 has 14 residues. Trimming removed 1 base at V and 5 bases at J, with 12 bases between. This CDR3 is CASSLGGDWHEQYF. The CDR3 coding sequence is TGTGCCAGCAGCTTAGGCGGGGATTGGCACGAGCAGTACTTC.

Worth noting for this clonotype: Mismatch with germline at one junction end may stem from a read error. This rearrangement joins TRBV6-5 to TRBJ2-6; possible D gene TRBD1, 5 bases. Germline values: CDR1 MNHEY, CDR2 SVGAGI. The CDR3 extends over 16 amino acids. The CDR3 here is CASGQPRLSGANGLTF. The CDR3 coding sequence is TGTGCCAGCGGCCAACCGCGACTCTCTGGGGCCAACGGCCTGACTTTC.

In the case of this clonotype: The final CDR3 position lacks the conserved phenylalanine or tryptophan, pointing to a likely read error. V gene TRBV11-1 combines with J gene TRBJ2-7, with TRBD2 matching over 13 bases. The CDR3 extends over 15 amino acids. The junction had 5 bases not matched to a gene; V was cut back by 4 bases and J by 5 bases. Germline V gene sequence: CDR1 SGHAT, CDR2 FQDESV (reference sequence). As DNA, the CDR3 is TGTGCCAGCAGCTGGACTAGCGGGAGCGTCAACGAGCAGTACTCC. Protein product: CASSWTSGSVNEQYS.

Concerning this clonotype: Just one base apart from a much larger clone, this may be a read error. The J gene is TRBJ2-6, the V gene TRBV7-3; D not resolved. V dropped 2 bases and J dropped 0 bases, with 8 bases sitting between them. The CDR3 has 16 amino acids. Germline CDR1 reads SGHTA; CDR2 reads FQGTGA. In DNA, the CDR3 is TGTGCCAGCAGCTTAGCGTTTGGCTCTGGGGCCAACGTCCTGACTTTC. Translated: CASSLAFGSGANVLTF. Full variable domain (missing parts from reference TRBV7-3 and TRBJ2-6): GAGVSQTPSNKVTEKGKYVELRCDPISGHTALYWYRQSLGQGPEFLIYFQGTGAADDSGLPNDRFFAVRPEGSVSTLKIQRTERGDSAVYLCASSLAFGSGANVLTFGAGSRLTVL.

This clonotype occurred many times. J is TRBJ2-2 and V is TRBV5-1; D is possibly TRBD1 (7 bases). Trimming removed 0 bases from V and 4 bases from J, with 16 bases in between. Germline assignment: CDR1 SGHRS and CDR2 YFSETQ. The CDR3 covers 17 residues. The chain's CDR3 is CASSLAPVRDSTGELFF. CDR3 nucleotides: TGCGCCAGCAGCTTGGCACCGGTGCGGGACAGCACCGGGGAGCTGTTTTTT.

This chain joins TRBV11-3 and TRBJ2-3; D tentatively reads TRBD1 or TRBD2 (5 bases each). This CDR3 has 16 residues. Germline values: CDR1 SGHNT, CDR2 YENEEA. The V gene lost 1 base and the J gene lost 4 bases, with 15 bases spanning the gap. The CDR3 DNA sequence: TGTGCCAGCAGCTTAGGAGTGGGGACCTCGGCAGATACGCAGTATTTT. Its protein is CASSLGVGTSADTQYF.

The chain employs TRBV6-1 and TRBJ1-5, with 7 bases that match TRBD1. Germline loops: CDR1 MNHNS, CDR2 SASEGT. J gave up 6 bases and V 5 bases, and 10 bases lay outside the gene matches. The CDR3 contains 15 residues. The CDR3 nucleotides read TGTGCCAGCAGTCTAGACAGGGCACACGTTCAGCCCCAGCATTTT. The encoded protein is CASSLDRAHVQPQHF.

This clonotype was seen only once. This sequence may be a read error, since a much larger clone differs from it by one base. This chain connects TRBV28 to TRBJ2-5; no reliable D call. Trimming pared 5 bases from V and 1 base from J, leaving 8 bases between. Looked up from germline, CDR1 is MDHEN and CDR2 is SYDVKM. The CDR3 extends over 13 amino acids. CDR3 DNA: TGTGCCAGCAGTGTGAGGATCCAAGAGACCCAGTACTTC. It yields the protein CASSVRIQETQYF.

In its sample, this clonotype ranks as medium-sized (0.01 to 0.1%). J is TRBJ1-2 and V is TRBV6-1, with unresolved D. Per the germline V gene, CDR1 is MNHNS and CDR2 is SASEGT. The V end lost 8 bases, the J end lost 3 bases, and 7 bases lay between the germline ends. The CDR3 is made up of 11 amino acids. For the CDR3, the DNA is TGTGCCAGCCTGAGGGACTATGGCTACACCTTC. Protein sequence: CASLRDYGYTF.

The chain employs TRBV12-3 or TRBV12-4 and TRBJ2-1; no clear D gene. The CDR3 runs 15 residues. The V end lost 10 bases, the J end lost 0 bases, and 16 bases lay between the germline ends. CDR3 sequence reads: CANGRGPISYNEQFF. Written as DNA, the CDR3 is TGTGCCAACGGTCGAGGTCCCATCTCCTACAATGAGCAGTTCTTC.

CDR3 sequence reads: CSARDRVMAFF. The CDR3 DNA reads TGCAGTGCGAGGGACAGGGTAATGGCTTTCTTT. This chain connects TRBV20-1 to TRBJ1-1; TRBD1 matches 9 bases. In germline, CDR1 is DFQATT, CDR2 SNEGSKA (reference sequence). CDR3 length: 11 amino acids. Germline trimming cut 6 bases from V and 11 bases from J; bases unmatched to any gene: 7.

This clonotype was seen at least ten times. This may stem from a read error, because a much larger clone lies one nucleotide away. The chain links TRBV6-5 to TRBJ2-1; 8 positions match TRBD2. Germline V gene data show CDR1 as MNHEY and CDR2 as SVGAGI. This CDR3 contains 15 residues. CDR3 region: CAGSLMTGGFNEQFF. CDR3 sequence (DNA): TGTGCCGGCAGTTTGATGACGGGAGGGTTCAATGAGCAGTTCTTC.

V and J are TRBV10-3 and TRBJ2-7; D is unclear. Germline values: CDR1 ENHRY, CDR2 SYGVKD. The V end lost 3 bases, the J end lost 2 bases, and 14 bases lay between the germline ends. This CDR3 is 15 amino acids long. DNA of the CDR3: TGTGCCATCAGTGACATACAAGCTGGAACCTACGAGCAGTACTTC. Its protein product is CAISDIQAGTYEQYF.

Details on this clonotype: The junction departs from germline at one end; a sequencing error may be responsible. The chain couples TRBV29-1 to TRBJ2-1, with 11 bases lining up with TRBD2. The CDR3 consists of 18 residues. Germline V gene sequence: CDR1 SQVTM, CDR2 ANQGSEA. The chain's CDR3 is CSAEEIGLAGGSYIEQFF. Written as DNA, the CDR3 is TGCAGCGCTGAAGAAATTGGGTTAGCGGGAGGGTCCTACATTGAGCAGTTCTTC.

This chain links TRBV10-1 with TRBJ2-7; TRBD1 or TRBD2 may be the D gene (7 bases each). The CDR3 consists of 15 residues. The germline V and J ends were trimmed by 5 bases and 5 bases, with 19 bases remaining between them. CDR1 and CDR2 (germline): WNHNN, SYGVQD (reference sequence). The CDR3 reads CASSNTGDYRDEQYF. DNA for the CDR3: TGCGCCAGCAGTAACACAGGGGACTATAGGGACGAGCAGTACTTC.

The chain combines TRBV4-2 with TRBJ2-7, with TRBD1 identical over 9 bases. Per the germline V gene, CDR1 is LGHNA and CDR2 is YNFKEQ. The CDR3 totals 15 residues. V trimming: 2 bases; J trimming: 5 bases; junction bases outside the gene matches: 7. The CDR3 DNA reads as TGTGCCAGCAGCCAATCTACAGGGGGCATCGACGAGCAGTACTTC. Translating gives CASSQSTGGIDEQYF.

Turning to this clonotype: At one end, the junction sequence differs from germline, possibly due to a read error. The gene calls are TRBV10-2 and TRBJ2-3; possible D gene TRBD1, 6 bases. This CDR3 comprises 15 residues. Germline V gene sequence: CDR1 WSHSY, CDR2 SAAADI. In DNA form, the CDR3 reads TGCGCCGGCAGAGAGGCAGGGGCCGGGGCAGATATGCAGTATTTT. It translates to CAGREAGAGADMQYF.

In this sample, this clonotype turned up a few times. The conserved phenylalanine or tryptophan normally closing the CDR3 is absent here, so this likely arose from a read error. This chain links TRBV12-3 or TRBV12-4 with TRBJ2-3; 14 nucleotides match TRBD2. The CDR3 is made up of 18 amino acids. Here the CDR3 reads CDSRTGLAGGKRRDAQYL. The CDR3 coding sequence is TGTGACAGCAGAACCGGACTAGCGGGAGGCAAAAGGCGAGATGCGCAGTATTTG.

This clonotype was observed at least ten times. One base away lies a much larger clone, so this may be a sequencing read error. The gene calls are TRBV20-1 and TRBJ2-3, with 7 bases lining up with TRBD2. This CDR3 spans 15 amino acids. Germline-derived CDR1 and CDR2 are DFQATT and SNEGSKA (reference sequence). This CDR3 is CSAPPGGPAADTRYF. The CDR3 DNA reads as TGCAGTGCTCCTCCGGGGGGACCCGCCGCAGATACGCGGTATTTT.

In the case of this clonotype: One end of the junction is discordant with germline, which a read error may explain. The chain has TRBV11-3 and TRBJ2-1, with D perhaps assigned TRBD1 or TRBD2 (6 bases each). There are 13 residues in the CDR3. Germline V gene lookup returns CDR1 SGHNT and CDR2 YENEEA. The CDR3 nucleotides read TGTGCCAACAGCTCGAGGGGGGAAGGTGAGCACTTCTTC. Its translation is CANSSRGEGEHFF.

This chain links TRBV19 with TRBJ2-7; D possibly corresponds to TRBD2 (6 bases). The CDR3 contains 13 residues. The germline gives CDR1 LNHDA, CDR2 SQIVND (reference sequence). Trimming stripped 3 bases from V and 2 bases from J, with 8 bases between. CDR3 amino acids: CASSIGGTYEQYF. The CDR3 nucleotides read TGTGCCAGTAGTATCGGCGGGACCTACGAGCAGTACTTC.

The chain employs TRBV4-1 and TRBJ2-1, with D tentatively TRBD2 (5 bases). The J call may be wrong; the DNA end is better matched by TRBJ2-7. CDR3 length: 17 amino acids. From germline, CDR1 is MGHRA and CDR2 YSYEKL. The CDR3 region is CASSQGTGRSSYNVQYF. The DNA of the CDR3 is TGCGCCAGCAGCCAAGGGACGGGGAGAAGCTCCTACAATGTGCAGTACTTC.

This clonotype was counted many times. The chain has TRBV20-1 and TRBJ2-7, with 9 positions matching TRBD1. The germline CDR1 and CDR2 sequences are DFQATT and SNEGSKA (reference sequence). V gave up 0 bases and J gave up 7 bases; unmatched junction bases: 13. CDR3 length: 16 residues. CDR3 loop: CSAREGQGVNRGEQYF. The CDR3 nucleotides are TGCAGTGCTAGAGAGGGACAGGGAGTTAACCGGGGTGAGCAGTACTTC.

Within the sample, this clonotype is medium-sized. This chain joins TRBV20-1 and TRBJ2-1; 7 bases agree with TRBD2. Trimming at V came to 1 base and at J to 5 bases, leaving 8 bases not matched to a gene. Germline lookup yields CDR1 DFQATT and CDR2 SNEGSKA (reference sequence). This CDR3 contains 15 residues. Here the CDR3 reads CSARASGTTNNEQFF. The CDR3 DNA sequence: TGCAGTGCTAGAGCCTCCGGGACTACCAACAATGAGCAGTTCTTC.

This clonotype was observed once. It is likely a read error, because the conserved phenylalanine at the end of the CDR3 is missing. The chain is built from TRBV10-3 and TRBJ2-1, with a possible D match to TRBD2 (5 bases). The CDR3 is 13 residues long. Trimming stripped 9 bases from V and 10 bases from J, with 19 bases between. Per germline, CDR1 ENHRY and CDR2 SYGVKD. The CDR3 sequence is CAIGEPNSGEQFS. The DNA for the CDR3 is TGTGCCATAGGAGAACCTAACTCGGGGGAGCAGTTCTCC.

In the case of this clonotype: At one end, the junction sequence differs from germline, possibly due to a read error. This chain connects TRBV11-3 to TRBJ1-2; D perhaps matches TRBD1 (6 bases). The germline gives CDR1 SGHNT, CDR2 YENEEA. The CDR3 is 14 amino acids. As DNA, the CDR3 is TGTACCAGCAGCTCAACGACAGGCGGGGGAGGCTACACCTTC. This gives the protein CTSSSTTGGGGYTF.

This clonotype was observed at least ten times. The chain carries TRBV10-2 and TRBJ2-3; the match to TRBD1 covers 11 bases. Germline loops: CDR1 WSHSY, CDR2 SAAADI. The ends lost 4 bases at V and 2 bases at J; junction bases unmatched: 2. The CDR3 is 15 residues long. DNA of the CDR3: TGCGCCAGCAGTGGGACAGGGGGCGTCACAGATACGCAGTATTTT. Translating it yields CASSGTGGVTDTQYF.

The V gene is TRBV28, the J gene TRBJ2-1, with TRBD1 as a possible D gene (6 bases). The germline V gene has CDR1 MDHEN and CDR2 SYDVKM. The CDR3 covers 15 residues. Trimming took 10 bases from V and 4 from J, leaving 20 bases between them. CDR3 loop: CAISTRQGPYNEQFF. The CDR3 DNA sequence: TGTGCCATCAGCACGAGGCAGGGGCCGTACAATGAGCAGTTCTTC. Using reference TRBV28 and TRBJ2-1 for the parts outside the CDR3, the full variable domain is DVKVTQSSRYLVKRTGEKVFLECVQDMDHENMFWYRQDPGLGLRLIYFSYDVKMKEKGDIPEGYSVSREKKERFSLILESASTNQTSMYLCAISTRQGPYNEQFFGPGTRLTVL.

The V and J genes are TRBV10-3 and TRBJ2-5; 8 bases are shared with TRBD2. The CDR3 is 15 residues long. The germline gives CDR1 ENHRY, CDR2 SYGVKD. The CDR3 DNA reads TGTGTCACCTGTCGAGGCGGGAGGCGCCAAGAGACCCAGTACTTC. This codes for CVTCRGGRRQETQYF.